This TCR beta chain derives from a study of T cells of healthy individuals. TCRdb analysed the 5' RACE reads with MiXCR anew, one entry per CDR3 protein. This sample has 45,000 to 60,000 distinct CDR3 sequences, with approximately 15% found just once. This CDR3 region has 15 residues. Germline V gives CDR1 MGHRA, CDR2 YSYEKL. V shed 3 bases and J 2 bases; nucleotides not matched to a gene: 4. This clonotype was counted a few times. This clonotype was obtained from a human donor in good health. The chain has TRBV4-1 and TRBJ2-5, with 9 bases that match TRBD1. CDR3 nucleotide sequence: TGCGCCAGCAGCCATCAGGACAGGGGTCAAGAGACCCAGTACTTC. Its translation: CASSHQDRGQETQYF.